Presented here are 16 T cell receptor beta chains from one specimen sequenced in a study of T cell repertoires in cytomegalovirus infection. No cognate antigen is known for these TCRs. Via MiXCR, TCRdb re-called the reads, giving one row per CDR3 protein. The table records about 55,000 distinct CDR3 sequences, over 15% of them present only once. This sample comprised CD8+ T cells from cultured PBMCs, obtained from culture after CMV antigen stimulation. The receptors shown here come from a human donor in good health (CMV status not recorded). Some clones in this sample may be carry-over from other donors' samples.

This clonotype was detected only a few times. The chain joins TRBV7-2 to TRBJ1-5; D not resolved. Germline lookup yields CDR1 SGHTA and CDR2 FQGNSA. The V end lost 5 bases, the J end lost 5 bases, and 19 bases lay between the germline ends. The CDR3 totals 16 residues. CDR3 sequence: CASSPSTAGWDQPQHF. CDR3 in DNA: TGTGCCAGCAGCCCCTCAACCGCAGGTTGGGATCAGCCCCAGCATTTT. The full variable domain, rest sourced from reference TRBV7-2 and TRBJ1-5, is GAGVSQSPSNKVTEKGKDVELRCDPISGHTALYWYRQSLGQGLEFLIYFQGNSAPDKSGLPSDRFSAERTGGSVSTLTIQRTQQEDSAVYLCASSPSTAGWDQPQHFGDGTRLSIL.

The chain has TRBV7-9 and TRBJ2-7; the match to TRBD1 covers 7 bases. V lost 5 bases to trimming and J lost 2 bases; unmatched junction nucleotides: 6. This CDR3 region has 14 residues. CDR1 is SEHNR and CDR2 is FQNEAQ in the germline V gene (reference sequence). DNA of the CDR3: TGTGCCAGCAGCCCCGGACAGGAAACCTACGAGCAGTACTTC. Its protein is CASSPGQETYEQYF.

V usage is TRBV10-3 and J usage is TRBJ1-1; 7 positions match TRBD1. The CDR3 has 12 residues. J lost 4 bases, V lost 5 bases, and 1 base had no gene match. Germline values: CDR1 ENHRY, CDR2 SYGVKD. This CDR3 reads CAISSGGTEAFF. In DNA, the CDR3 is TGTGCCATCAGTTCAGGGGGCACTGAAGCTTTCTTT.

This clonotype was observed many times. The V and J genes are TRBV6-4 and TRBJ2-2; D gene uncertain. Between the trimmed V and J ends, which lost 7 bases and 3 bases, there was a span of 15 bases. The germline V gene encodes CDR1 MRHNA and CDR2 SNTAGT. The CDR3 is 15 amino acids. CDR3 nucleotide sequence: TGTGCCAGCACCCCAGAGGCAGAATACACCGGGGAGCTGTTTTTT. Residues: CASTPEAEYTGELFF.

This chain joins TRBV7-9 and TRBJ1-1; the D is unclear. Germline CDR1 SEHNR, CDR2 FQNEAQ (reference sequence). CDR3 length: 13 amino acids. The V and J ends lost 8 bases and 0 bases respectively, with 10 bases between them. CDR3 amino acids: CASLRLLNTEAFF. The CDR3 DNA is TGTGCCAGCCTCAGGTTACTGAACACTGAAGCTTTCTTT. The whole variable domain, filled in from reference TRBV7-9 and TRBJ1-1, reads DTGVSQNPRHKITKRGQNVTFRCDPISEHNRLYWYRQTLGQGPEFLTYFQNEAQLEKSRLLSDRFSAERPKGSFSTLEIQRTEQGDSAMYLCASLRLLNTEAFFGQGTRLTVV.

The chain recombines TRBV7-6 with TRBJ1-1; D unclear. The CDR3 extends over 18 amino acids. Per the germline V gene, CDR1 is SGHVS and CDR2 is FNYEAQ. The V end was cut by 1 base, the J end by 0 bases, with 18 bases between. The CDR3: CASSLEPAALAMNTEAFF. As DNA, the CDR3 is TGTGCCAGCAGCTTAGAGCCAGCAGCTTTAGCGATGAACACTGAAGCTTTCTTT.

The table lists this clonotype with a few counts. V and J are TRBV24-1 and TRBJ2-2; TRBD2 matches 7 bases. V shed 7 bases, J shed 3 bases, and the junction held 4 bases outside the gene matches. Germline CDR1 and CDR2: KGHDR and SFDVKD. CDR3 length equals 14 residues. This CDR3 reads CATRGGSDTGELFF. CDR3 nucleotide sequence: TGTGCCACCAGGGGAGGGAGCGACACCGGGGAGCTGTTTTTT.

V usage is TRBV10-3 and J usage is TRBJ2-5; the match to TRBD2 covers 8 bases. J lost 2 bases, V lost 3 bases, and 5 bases had no gene match. This CDR3 has 15 residues. Germline V lookup: CDR1 ENHRY, CDR2 SYGVKD. The CDR3 is CAISDELADQETQYF. Written as DNA, the CDR3 is TGTGCCATCAGTGATGAACTAGCGGATCAAGAGACCCAGTACTTC.

The chain is built from TRBV6-2 or TRBV6-3 and TRBJ2-1, with TRBD1 matching 10 bases. Germline CDR1 MNHEY, CDR2 SVGEGT. With V trimmed by 7 bases and J by 8 bases, 11 bases remained unmatched. The CDR3 extends over 15 amino acids. In DNA, the CDR3 is TGTGCCAGCACCTACTGGGACAGGGGTTACGATGAGCAGTTCTTC. Protein product: CASTYWDRGYDEQFF.

This clonotype was seen only once. The chain carries TRBV4-3 and TRBJ2-7, with D tentatively TRBD1 (5 bases). This CDR3 is 14 amino acids long. Trimming took off 0 bases at V and 4 bases at J, with 10 bases between the two ends. CDR1 LGHNA and CDR2 YSLEER come from the germline V gene. The CDR3 sequence: CASSQDFRAYEQYF. CDR3 DNA: TGCGCCAGCAGCCAAGATTTCAGGGCATACGAGCAGTACTTC.

This clonotype was seen a handful of times. This chain connects TRBV7-2 to TRBJ2-1, with D perhaps TRBD1 (6 bases). Trimming cost V 3 bases and J 0 bases, with 15 bases left between them. The CDR3 consists of 17 residues. CDR1 is SGHTA, CDR2 FQGNSA, per germline. CDR3: CASSFVWTDSSYNEQFF. The CDR3 DNA sequence: TGTGCCAGCAGCTTCGTCTGGACGGACAGCTCCTACAATGAGCAGTTCTTC.

This clonotype was recorded many times. The V gene is TRBV29-1, the J gene TRBJ2-2; D is unclear. The CDR3 is 13 residues long. Germline V gives CDR1 SQVTM, CDR2 ANQGSEA. V was cut by 2 bases and J by 6 bases, with 10 bases left in between. CDR3 DNA: TGCAGCGTTGAACTAGATGTCCCCGGGGAGCTGTTTTTT. Translating gives CSVELDVPGELFF.

The rearrangement joins TRBV15 to TRBJ2-7, with D maybe TRBD1 (6 bases). Germline V CDR1 and CDR2: LNHNV, YYDKDF (reference sequence). The CDR3 is 14 residues long. Trimming took off 5 bases at V and 2 bases at J, with 13 bases between the two ends. This CDR3 is CATSVRQEPYEQYF. CDR3 nucleotide sequence: TGTGCCACCAGCGTCCGACAGGAACCCTACGAGCAGTACTTC.

As to this clonotype: This sequence may be a read error, since a much larger clone differs from it by one base. The rearrangement joins TRBV27 to TRBJ2-1, with D unresolved. The CDR3 extends over 12 amino acids. Trimming shortened V by 8 bases and J by 0 bases, and 5 bases separated the two germline ends. CDR1 and CDR2 (germline): MNHEY, SMNVEV (reference sequence). CDR3 in amino acids: CASHASYNEQFF. In nucleotides, the CDR3 is TGTGCCAGCCACGCCTCCTACAATGAGCAGTTCTTC.

This clonotype was found a few times. This sequence joins TRBV6-1 and TRBJ2-3, with a possible D match to TRBD2 (6 bases). V was cut by 2 bases and J by 2 bases, with 11 bases left in between. This CDR3 region has 15 residues. The germline V gene has CDR1 MNHNS and CDR2 SASEGT. The CDR3 DNA follows: TGTGCCAGCAGTGAATTAGCGGTTGACACAGATACGCAGTATTTT. Translation: CASSELAVDTDTQYF.

The DNA of the CDR3 is TGTGCCAGCAGCTTAGCCCCAGGGGGAAACAATGAGCAGTTCTTC. This translates into CASSLAPGGNNEQFF. This chain joins TRBV7-2 and TRBJ2-1; 7 nucleotides match TRBD1. The CDR3 has 15 amino acids. From germline, CDR1 is SGHTA and CDR2 FQGNSA. V trimming: 0 bases; J trimming: 5 bases; junction bases outside the gene matches: 4.